Below, 23 T cell receptor beta chains from the same sample are listed, as sequenced in a study of T cells in Graves' hyperthyroidism and ophthalmopathy. From RNA transcripts, TCR beta CDR3 regions were amplified. With the HTBI primer set, the TCR CDR3 went through a first round of RT-PCR. TCRdb reprocessed the multiplex PCR reads via MiXCR and lists one record per CDR3 protein. The data show approximately 570,000 distinct CDR3 sequences, approximately 20% seen once. The specimen was blood. Receptors were obtained from a man aged 35 to 55 with Graves' ophthalmopathy.

V usage is TRBV29-1 and J usage is TRBJ2-7; 8 bases are a match to TRBD1. The CDR3 contains 13 residues. Per germline, CDR1 SQVTM and CDR2 ANQGSEA. The ends lost 2 bases at V and 5 bases at J; junction bases unmatched: 5. The CDR3 nucleotides read TGCAGCGTTGAAATCCGGACAGGGAACGAGCAGTACTTC. Encoded protein: CSVEIRTGNEQYF.

The CDR3 sequence: CASSFRQGAIGYGYTF. The CDR3 region has the DNA TGTGCCAGCAGTTTCAGACAGGGGGCTATCGGCTATGGCTACACCTTC. The chain joins TRBV6-2 or TRBV6-3 to TRBJ1-2, with 10 bases fitting TRBD1. From germline, CDR1 is MNHEY and CDR2 SVGEGT. CDR3 size: 16 residues. Germline trimming cut 4 bases from V and 4 bases from J; bases unmatched to any gene: 9.

The chain recombines TRBV15 with TRBJ2-4, with 9 nucleotides matching TRBD1. Germline loops: CDR1 LNHNV, CDR2 YYDKDF (reference sequence). The V gene end was trimmed by 4 bases and the J gene end by 3 bases; junction bases not matched to a gene: 13. This CDR3 is 18 amino acids long. The CDR3 DNA is TGTGCCACCAGCACCGGGACAGGGAGTGAGATAGTCAAAAACATTCAGTACTTC. Translating gives CATSTGTGSEIVKNIQYF. Full variable domain (rest looked up from reference TRBV15 and TRBJ2-4): DAMVIQNPRYQVTQFGKPVTLSCSQTLNHNVMYWYQQKSSQAPKLLFHYYDKDFNNEADTPDNFQSRRPNTSFCFLDIRSPGLGDTAMYLCATSTGTGSEIVKNIQYFGAGTRLSVL.

This clonotype was recorded a few times. V is TRBV5-1 and J is TRBJ2-1; no definite D call. The CDR3 has 14 amino acids. The V end lost 2 bases, the J end lost 6 bases, and 12 bases lay between the germline ends. CDR1 is SGHRS, CDR2 YFSETQ, per germline. The CDR3 protein is CASSFSARANEQFF. The DNA of the CDR3 is TGCGCCAGCAGCTTCTCGGCCCGGGCCAATGAGCAGTTCTTC.

The chain has TRBV29-1 and TRBJ2-1; D is unclear. Trimming stripped 5 bases from V and 6 bases from J, with 8 bases between. CDR1 SQVTM and CDR2 ANQGSEA come from the germline V gene. The CDR3 totals 11 residues. The CDR3 region is CSVPNGNEQFF. The DNA of the CDR3 is TGCAGCGTTCCGAACGGCAATGAGCAGTTCTTC.

The chain links TRBV19 to TRBJ1-1, with D possibly matching TRBD1 (5 bases). V was pared by 2 bases and J by 3 bases, with 10 bases between. The germline V gene has CDR1 LNHDA and CDR2 SQIVND (reference sequence). The length of the CDR3 is 14 residues. The DNA of the CDR3 is TGTGCCAGTAGTATACCAGGGACCCACACTGAAGCTTTCTTT. Its protein is CASSIPGTHTEAFF.

In its sample, this clonotype was seen a few times. V usage is TRBV24-1 and J usage is TRBJ2-3; D is undetermined. The CDR3 has 16 amino acids. With 4 bases removed from V and 2 bases from J, the gap between germline ends came to 15 bases. Germline CDR1 reads KGHDR; CDR2 reads SFDVKD. Here the CDR3 DNA reads TGTGCCACCAGTGACAGAACTTCAGGATTCACAGATACGCAGTATTTT. Translated, it gives CATSDRTSGFTDTQYF.

The chain combines TRBV9 with TRBJ2-1; TRBD1 or TRBD2 may be the D gene (5 bases each). The V gene lost 0 bases and the J gene lost 0 bases, with 10 bases spanning the gap. This CDR3 region has 16 residues. The germline V gene encodes CDR1 SGDLS and CDR2 YYNGEE. The CDR3 loop reads CASSVGWGSSYNEQFF. CDR3 DNA sequence: TGTGCCAGCAGCGTAGGATGGGGGAGCTCCTACAATGAGCAGTTCTTC.

This clonotype was seen repeatedly, ten times or more. The chain combines TRBV27 with TRBJ1-6; possible D gene TRBD1, 5 bases. CDR1 MNHEY and CDR2 SMNVEV come from the germline V gene (reference sequence). V lost 8 bases, J lost 8 bases, and 13 bases lay in between. This CDR3 is 13 amino acids long. CDR3 sequence reads: CASETVLDSPLHF. Written as DNA, the CDR3 is TGTGCCAGCGAGACAGTTTTGGATTCACCCCTCCACTTT.

This clonotype was counted only a few times. The chain combines TRBV9 with TRBJ1-2; TRBD1 might be the D (6 bases). Germline V gene lookup returns CDR1 SGDLS and CDR2 YYNGEE. This CDR3 comprises 17 residues. The V gene lost 0 bases and the J gene lost 0 bases, with 15 bases spanning the gap. CDR3 sequence reads: CASSVAWGDTPNYGYTF. The CDR3 bases are TGTGCCAGCAGCGTAGCCTGGGGGGACACCCCTAACTATGGCTACACCTTC. The full variable domain, in which reference TRBV9 and TRBJ1-2 provide the parts outside the CDR3, is DSGVTQTPKHLITATGQRVTLRCSPRSGDLSVYWYQQSLDQGLQFLIQYYNGEERAKGNILERFSAQQFPDLHSELNLSSLELGDSALYFCASSVAWGDTPNYGYTFGSGTRLTVV.

Concerning this clonotype itself: The junction departs from germline at one end; a sequencing error may be responsible. Here the CDR3 DNA reads TGTGCCAGCAGTGATTGGGACAGGGACGATCAGTACTTC. Translated, it gives CASSDWDRDDQYF. The chain is built from TRBV6-1 and TRBJ2-7; 9 bases are a match to TRBD1. CDR3 length: 13 residues. Germline V gene sequence: CDR1 MNHNS, CDR2 SASEGT.

This clonotype was observed a few times. The chain carries TRBV5-1 and TRBJ2-3; tentatively, D is TRBD1 or TRBD2 (6 bases each). Between the trimmed V and J ends, which lost 1 base and 3 bases, there was a span of 12 bases. Germline CDR1 SGHRS, CDR2 YFSETQ. The CDR3 has 15 residues. This CDR3 reads CASSLRGTDTDTQYF. In DNA form, the CDR3 reads TGCGCCAGCAGCTTGAGGGGGACTGATACAGATACGCAGTATTTT.

Of note for this clonotype: A much larger clonotype is one base distant, so this may be a read error. The chain employs TRBV15 and TRBJ1-1; D is uncertain. V lost 1 base and J 0 bases, leaving 9 bases between the germline ends. The CDR3 consists of 15 residues. CDR1 and CDR2 from the germline V gene are LNHNV and YYDKDF (reference sequence). This chain's CDR3 is CATSRGKRMNTEAFF. Here the CDR3 DNA reads TGTGCCACCAGCAGAGGTAAACGCATGAACACTGAAGCTTTCTTT.

This clonotype was seen many times. The chain uses TRBV28 and TRBJ2-5, with D possibly matching TRBD2 (6 bases). V shed 3 bases and J shed 1 base, with 24 bases lying between them. The germline gives CDR1 MDHEN, CDR2 SYDVKM. The CDR3 length is 19 residues. This CDR3 reads CASSFSSGVFSWGQETQYF. In nucleotides, the CDR3 is TGTGCCAGCAGTTTCTCTTCGGGAGTGTTTTCGTGGGGCCAAGAGACCCAGTACTTC.

This clonotype was observed a handful of times. The chain carries TRBV2 and TRBJ2-2, with a tentative D call TRBD1 (6 bases). The CDR3 totals 13 residues. V lost 6 bases and J lost 8, with 13 bases in between. The germline V gene encodes CDR1 SNHLY and CDR2 FYNNEI. CDR3 sequence (DNA): TGTGCCAGCAGCAGGGGCGTTACAGGGGAGCTGTTTTTT. Translation: CASSRGVTGELFF.

In this sample, this clonotype turned up once. V gene TRBV6-1 combines with J gene TRBJ2-1; TRBD2 matches 7 bases. The length of the CDR3 is 14 residues. From germline, CDR1 is MNHNS and CDR2 SASEGT. The CDR3 DNA reads TGTGCAACCAAGCGCGGGAGCTCCTACAATGAGCAGTTCTTC. It translates to CATKRGSSYNEQFF.

The J gene is TRBJ2-3, the V gene TRBV3-1; weak D call: TRBD1 (6 bases). The CDR3 runs to 15 residues. Trimming removed 4 bases at V and 2 bases at J, with 13 bases between. Looked up from germline, CDR1 is LGHDT and CDR2 is YNNKEL (reference sequence). The CDR3 sequence is CASSLGRQDTDTQYF. CDR3 sequence (DNA): TGTGCCAGCAGCCTCGGTCGACAGGACACAGATACGCAGTATTTT.

V usage is TRBV28 and J usage is TRBJ2-2; 9 nucleotides align to TRBD1. The J segment lost 5 bases and the V segment lost 6 bases, leaving 10 bases of the junction unmatched. The CDR3 totals 16 residues. Germline CDR1 and CDR2: MDHEN and SYDVKM. Here the CDR3 reads CASRKIQGARTGELFF. For the CDR3, the DNA is TGTGCCAGCAGGAAGATACAGGGGGCGAGGACCGGGGAGCTGTTTTTT.

This chain joins TRBV28 and TRBJ2-7; maybe TRBD2 (6 bases). CDR3 length: 15 amino acids. Trimming cost V 1 base and J 6 bases, with 16 bases left between them. Germline lookup yields CDR1 MDHEN and CDR2 SYDVKM. CDR3 residues: CASSLFRGGWGEQYF. Written as DNA, the CDR3 is TGTGCCAGCAGTTTATTCCGGGGAGGCTGGGGCGAGCAGTACTTC.

This clonotype was found many times. V is TRBV5-1 and J is TRBJ2-3, with D tentatively TRBD1 (6 bases). The germline V gene has CDR1 SGHRS and CDR2 YFSETQ. V was shortened by 4 bases and J by 6 bases, with 12 bases between the two germline ends. The CDR3 is made up of 13 amino acids. The CDR3 DNA follows: TGCGCCAGCAGCCCCGAAAGGGGGGATACGCAGTATTTT. It yields the protein CASSPERGDTQYF.

This chain uses TRBV20-1 with TRBJ2-7; 8 bases are a match to TRBD2. The CDR3 has 15 residues. Germline CDR1 DFQATT, CDR2 SNEGSKA (reference sequence). Trimming took 7 bases from V and 0 from J; bases not matched to a gene: 11. CDR3 amino acids: CSGQSPGGPSYEQYF. The CDR3 region has the DNA TGCAGTGGCCAATCCCCGGGAGGGCCCTCCTACGAGCAGTACTTC.

This clonotype came up many times. The chain has TRBV12-3 or TRBV12-4 and TRBJ2-7; D might be TRBD1 or TRBD2, each matching 5 bases. This CDR3 region has 14 residues. V was pared by 2 bases and J by 2 bases, with 10 bases between. The CDR3 loop is CASSLWGTTYEQYF. For the CDR3, the DNA is TGTGCCAGCAGTTTATGGGGGACCACCTACGAGCAGTACTTC.

A few counts support this clonotype. The chain combines TRBV27 with TRBJ1-2, with a possible D match to TRBD1 (5 bases). Germline V gene sequence: CDR1 MNHEY, CDR2 SMNVEV (reference sequence). The CDR3 length is 16 residues. With 2 bases removed from V and 2 bases from J, the gap between germline ends came to 15 bases. The CDR3 protein is CASSLIGGVGNYGYTF. The CDR3 DNA reads as TGTGCCAGCAGTTTAATTGGAGGGGTTGGCAACTATGGCTACACCTTC.